This TCR beta chain was sequenced for a study of blood T cell repertoires in COVID-19. This CDR3 is 15 amino acids long. Germline V gene lookup returns CDR1 MNHEY and CDR2 SVGEGT. V gave up 2 bases and J gave up 4 bases, with 14 bases separating them. Using immunoSEQ multiplex PCR, the repertoire was profiled, and TCRdb retains in-frame clones only, with some absent. The profile shows about 120,000 clones, 79% of them singletons. This receptor was taken from a woman over 75 with acute or convalescent COVID-19. Sequenced: peripheral blood. The rearrangement uses TRBV6-2 or TRBV6-3 and TRBJ1-2, with a possible D match to TRBD1 (6 bases). In nucleotides, the CDR3 is TGTGCCAGCAGTTACCTTCGGACAGTCAGCTATGGCTACACCTTC. Protein: CASSYLRTVSYGYTF.